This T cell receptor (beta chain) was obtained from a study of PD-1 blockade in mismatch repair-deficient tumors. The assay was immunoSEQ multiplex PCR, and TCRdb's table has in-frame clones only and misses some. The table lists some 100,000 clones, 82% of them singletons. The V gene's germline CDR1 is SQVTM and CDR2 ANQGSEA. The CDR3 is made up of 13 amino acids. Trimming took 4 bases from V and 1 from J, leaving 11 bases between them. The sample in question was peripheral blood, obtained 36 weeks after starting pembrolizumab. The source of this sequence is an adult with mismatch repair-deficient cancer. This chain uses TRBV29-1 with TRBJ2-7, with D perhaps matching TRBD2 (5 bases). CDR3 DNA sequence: TGCAGCGTTGTTAGCGTGGGGTCCTACGAGCAGTACTTC. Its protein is CSVVSVGSYEQYF.